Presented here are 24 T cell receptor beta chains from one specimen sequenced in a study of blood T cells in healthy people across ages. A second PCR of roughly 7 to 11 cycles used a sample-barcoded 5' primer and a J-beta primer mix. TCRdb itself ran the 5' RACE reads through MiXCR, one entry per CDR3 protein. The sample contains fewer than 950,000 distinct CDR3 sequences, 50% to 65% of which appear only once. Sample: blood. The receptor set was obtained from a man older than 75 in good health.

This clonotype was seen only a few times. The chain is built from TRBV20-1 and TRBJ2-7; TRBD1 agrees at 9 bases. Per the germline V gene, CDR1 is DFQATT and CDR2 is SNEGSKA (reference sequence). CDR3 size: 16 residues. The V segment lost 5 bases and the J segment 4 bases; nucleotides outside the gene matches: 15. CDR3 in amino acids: CSADGAGTGIFYEQYF. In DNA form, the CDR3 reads TGCAGTGCTGACGGGGCTGGGACAGGGATATTTTACGAGCAGTACTTC.

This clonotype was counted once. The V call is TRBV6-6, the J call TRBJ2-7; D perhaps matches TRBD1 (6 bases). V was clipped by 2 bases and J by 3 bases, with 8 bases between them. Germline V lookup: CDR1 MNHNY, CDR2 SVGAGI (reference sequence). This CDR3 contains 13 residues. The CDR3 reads CASSYVRGYEQYF. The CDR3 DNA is TGTGCCAGCAGTTACGTCAGGGGCTACGAGCAGTACTTC.

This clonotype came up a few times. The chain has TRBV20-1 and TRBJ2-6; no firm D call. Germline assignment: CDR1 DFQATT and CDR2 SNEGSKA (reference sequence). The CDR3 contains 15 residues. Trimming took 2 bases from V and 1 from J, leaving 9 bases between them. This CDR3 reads CSARRSDSGANVLTF. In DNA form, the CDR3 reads TGCAGTGCTAGACGAAGTGATTCTGGGGCCAACGTCCTGACTTTC.

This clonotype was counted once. CDR3 coding DNA: TGTGCCAGCCAAAGAGAGAGGGCGCAGTATTTT. This codes for CASQRERAQYF. The rearrangement joins TRBV25-1 to TRBJ2-3; weak D call: TRBD2 (5 bases). The CDR3 runs to 11 residues. CDR1 is MGHDK and CDR2 is SYGVNS in the germline V gene. The V end was cut by 8 bases, the J end by 10 bases, with 13 bases between. Together with reference TRBV25-1 and TRBJ2-3, the CDR3 gives the full variable domain: EADIYQTPRYLVIGTGKKITLECSQTMGHDKMYWYQQDPGMELHLIHYSYGVNSTEKGDLSSESTVSRIRTEHFPLTLESARPSHTSQYLCASQRERAQYFGPGTRLTVL.

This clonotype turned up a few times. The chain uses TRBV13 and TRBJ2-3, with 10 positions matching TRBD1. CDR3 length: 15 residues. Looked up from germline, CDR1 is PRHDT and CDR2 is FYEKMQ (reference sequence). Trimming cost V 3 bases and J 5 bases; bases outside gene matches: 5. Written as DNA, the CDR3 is TGTGCCAGCAGCTTTCCGACAGGGGGCAGAGATACGCAGTATTTT. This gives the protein CASSFPTGGRDTQYF. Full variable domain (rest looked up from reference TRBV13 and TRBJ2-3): AAGVIQSPRHLIKEKRETATLKCYPIPRHDTVYWYQQGPGQDPQFLISFYEKMQSDKGSIPDRFSAQQFSDYHSELNMSSLELGDSALYFCASSFPTGGRDTQYFGPGTRLTVL.

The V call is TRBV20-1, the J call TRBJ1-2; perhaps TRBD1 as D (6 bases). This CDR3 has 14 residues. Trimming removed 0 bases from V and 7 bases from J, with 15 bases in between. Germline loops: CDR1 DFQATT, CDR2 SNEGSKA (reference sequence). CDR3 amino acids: CSARDPGSRGGYTF. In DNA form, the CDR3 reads TGCAGTGCTAGAGATCCGGGATCCAGGGGTGGCTACACCTTC.

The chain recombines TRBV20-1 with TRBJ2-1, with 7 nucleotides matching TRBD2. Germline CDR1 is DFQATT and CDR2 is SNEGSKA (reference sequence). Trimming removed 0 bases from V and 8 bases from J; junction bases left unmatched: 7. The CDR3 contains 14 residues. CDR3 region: CSARDRTSRDEQFF. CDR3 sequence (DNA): TGCAGTGCTAGAGATCGGACTAGTAGGGATGAGCAGTTCTTC.

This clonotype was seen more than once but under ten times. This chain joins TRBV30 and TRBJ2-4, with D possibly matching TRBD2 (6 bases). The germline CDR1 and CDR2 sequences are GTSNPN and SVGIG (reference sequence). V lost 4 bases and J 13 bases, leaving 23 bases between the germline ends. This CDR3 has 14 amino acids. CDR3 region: CAWTIGGSASEQYF. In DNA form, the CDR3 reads TGTGCCTGGACGATCGGGGGATCGGCTTCGGAGCAGTACTTC.

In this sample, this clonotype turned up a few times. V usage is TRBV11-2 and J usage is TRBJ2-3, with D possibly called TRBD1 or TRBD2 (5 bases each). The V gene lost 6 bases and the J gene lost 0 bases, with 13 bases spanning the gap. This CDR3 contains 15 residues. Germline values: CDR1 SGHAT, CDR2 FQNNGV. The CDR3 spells CASRIRGGSTDTQYF. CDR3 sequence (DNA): TGTGCCAGCAGGATCCGGGGCGGTAGCACAGATACGCAGTATTTT. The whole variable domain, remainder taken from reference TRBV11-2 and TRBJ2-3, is EAGVAQSPRYKIIEKRQSVAFWCNPISGHATLYWYQQILGQGPKLLIQFQNNGVVDDSQLPKDRFSAERLKGVDSTLKIQPAKLEDSAVYLCASRIRGGSTDTQYFGPGTRLTVL.

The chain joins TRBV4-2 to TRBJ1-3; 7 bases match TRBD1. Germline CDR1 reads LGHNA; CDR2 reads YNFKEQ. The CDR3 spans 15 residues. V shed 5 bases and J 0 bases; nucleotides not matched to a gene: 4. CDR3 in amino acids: CASSAGQISGNTIYF. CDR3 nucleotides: TGTGCCAGCAGCGCGGGACAGATCTCTGGAAACACCATATATTTT.

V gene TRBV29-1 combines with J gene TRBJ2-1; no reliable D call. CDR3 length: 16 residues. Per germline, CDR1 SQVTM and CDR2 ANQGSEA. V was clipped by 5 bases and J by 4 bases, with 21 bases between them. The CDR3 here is CSVLRRNSPLYNEQFF. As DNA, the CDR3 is TGCAGCGTTCTTAGGCGGAATTCTCCCTTATACAATGAGCAGTTCTTC.

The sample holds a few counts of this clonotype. This CDR3 reads CASSRGVSETQYF. The CDR3 DNA reads TGTGCCAGCAGCCGAGGGGTTTCAGAGACCCAGTACTTC. This chain connects TRBV7-3 to TRBJ2-5, with D perhaps matching TRBD1 or TRBD2 (5 bases each). Per germline, CDR1 SGHTA and CDR2 FQGTGA. Trimming took 5 bases from V and 4 from J, leaving 11 bases between them. This CDR3 has 13 residues.

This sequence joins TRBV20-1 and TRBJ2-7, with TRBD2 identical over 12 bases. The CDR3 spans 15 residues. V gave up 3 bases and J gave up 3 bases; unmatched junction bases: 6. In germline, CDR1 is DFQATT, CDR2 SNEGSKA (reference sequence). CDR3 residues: CSARSLAGGIYEQYF. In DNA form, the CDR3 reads TGCAGTGCTAGGTCTCTAGCGGGAGGGATCTACGAGCAGTACTTC.

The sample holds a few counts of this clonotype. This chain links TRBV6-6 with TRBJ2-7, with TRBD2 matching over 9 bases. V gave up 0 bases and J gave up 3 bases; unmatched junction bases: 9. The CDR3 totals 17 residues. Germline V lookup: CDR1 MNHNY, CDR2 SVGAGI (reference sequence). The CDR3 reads CASSYSNRLSGSYEQYF. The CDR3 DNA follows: TGTGCCAGCAGTTACTCGAATCGTCTTAGCGGGAGCTACGAGCAGTACTTC.

The CDR3 loop reads CASSLASSKSNEQYF. In nucleotides, the CDR3 is TGCGCCAGCAGCTTGGCGAGTTCAAAATCGAATGAGCAGTACTTC. The chain has TRBV5-1 and TRBJ2-7; D is ambiguous. Per germline, CDR1 SGHRS and CDR2 YFSETQ. The CDR3 totals 15 residues. Trimming shortened V by 0 bases and J by 7 bases, and 17 bases separated the two germline ends.

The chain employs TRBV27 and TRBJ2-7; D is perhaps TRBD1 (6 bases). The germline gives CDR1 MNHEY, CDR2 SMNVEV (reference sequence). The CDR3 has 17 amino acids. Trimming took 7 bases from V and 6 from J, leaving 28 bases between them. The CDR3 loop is CASTPVGMAGVRAEQYF. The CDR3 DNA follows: TGTGCCAGCACCCCCGTCGGGATGGCAGGGGTAAGGGCCGAGCAGTACTTC.

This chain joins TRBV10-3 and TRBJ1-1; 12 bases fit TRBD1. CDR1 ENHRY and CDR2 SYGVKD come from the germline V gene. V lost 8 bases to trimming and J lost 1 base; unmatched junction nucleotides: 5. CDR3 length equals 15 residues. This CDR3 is CAIGGQGARNTEAFF. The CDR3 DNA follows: TGTGCCATCGGGGGACAGGGGGCCAGGAACACTGAAGCTTTCTTT.

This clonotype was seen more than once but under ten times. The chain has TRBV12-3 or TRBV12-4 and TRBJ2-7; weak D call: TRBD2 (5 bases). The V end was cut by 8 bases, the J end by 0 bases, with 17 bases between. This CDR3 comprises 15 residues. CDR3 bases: TGTGCCAGCCACTCCGGGCGGGCCCGCTCCTACGAGCAGTACTTC. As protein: CASHSGRARSYEQYF.

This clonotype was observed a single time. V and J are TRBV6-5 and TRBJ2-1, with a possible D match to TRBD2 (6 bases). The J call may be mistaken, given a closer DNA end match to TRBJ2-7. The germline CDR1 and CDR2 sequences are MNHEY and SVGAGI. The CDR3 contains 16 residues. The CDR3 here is CASSYSTGEKYNEQYF. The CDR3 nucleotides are TGTGCCAGCAGTTACTCGACGGGGGAGAAATACAATGAGCAGTACTTC.

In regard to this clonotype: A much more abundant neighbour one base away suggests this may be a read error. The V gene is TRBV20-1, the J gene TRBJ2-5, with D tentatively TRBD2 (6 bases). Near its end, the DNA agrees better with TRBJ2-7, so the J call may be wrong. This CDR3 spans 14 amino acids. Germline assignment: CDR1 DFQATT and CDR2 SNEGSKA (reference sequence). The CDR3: CSASGPGLGYEQYF. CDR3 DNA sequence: TGCAGTGCCTCGGGGCCGGGACTGGGGTACGAGCAGTACTTC.

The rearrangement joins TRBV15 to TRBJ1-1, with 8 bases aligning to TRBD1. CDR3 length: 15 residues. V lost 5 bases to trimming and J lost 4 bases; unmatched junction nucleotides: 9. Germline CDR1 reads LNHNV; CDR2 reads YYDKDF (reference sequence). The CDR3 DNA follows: TGTGCCACCAGCGGGGGGACAGGTCCGCCCACTGAAGCTTTCTTT. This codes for CATSGGTGPPTEAFF.

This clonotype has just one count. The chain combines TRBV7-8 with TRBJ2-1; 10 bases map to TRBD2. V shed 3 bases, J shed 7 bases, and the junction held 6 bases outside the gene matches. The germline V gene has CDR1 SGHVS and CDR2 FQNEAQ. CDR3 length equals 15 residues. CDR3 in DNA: TGTGCCAGCAGCTTGACGCTAGCGGGAGAGAATGAGCAGTTCTTC. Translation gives CASSLTLAGENEQFF.

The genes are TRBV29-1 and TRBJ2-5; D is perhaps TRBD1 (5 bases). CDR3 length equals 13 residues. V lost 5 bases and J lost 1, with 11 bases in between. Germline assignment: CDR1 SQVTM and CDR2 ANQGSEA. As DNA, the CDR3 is TGCAGCGTTTCGACAGTAACCCAAGAGACCCAGTACTTC. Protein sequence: CSVSTVTQETQYF.

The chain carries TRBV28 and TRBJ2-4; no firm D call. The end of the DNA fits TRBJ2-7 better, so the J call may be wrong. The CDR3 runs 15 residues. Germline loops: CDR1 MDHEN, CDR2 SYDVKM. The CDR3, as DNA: TGTGCCAGCAGTTTGCCACTGGGTTCCTACTACGAGCAGTACTTC. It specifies CASSLPLGSYYEQYF.